The present TCR beta chain was sequenced within a study of blood T cell repertoires in COVID-19. Study-level background: Some COVID-19 samples were acute and others convalescent; all came from the United States, Italy and Spain.

The table came from immunoSEQ multiplex PCR; TCRdb's copy has only in-frame clones and leaves some out. The top ten hold around 3.9% of the sample, which has 110,000 or so clones, 85% to 90% seen once. V lost 1 base and J 3 bases, leaving 13 bases between the germline ends. The length of the CDR3 is 15 residues. CDR1 and CDR2 (germline): SGHAT, FQNNGV. The origin of this receptor is a man between 45 and 60 years old with acute or convalescent COVID-19. The chain has TRBV11-2 and TRBJ2-7, with D possibly matching TRBD1 (5 bases). The specimen was peripheral blood. The CDR3 is CASSLVVGQGYEQYF. CDR3 DNA: TGTGCCAGCAGCTTAGTCGTGGGTCAGGGCTACGAGCAGTACTTC.